The clone carrying this T cell receptor beta chain was seen many times. Its matching antigen is unknown. Active ophthalmopathy (CAS at least 3, NOSPECS at least 4), lasting under 3 months. If patients had other autoimmune diseases, uncontrolled infections, pregnancy or lactation, they were excluded. This sample stems from a study of Graves' ophthalmopathy and Graves' hyperthyroidism. CDR3 regions of TCR beta were amplified from RNA transcripts. RT-PCR was first run with HTBI primers, then multiplex PCR in a second round. MiXCR was run by TCRdb on the multiplex PCR reads, yielding one entry per CDR3 protein. Of hundreds of thousands of distinct CDR3 sequences in the sample, roughly 14% were seen once. Regarding the study as a whole: Progression of ophthalmopathy was predicted by the model with 60% to 71% sensitivity and around 72% specificity. Detected in blood as well were most expanded thyroid clonotypes with frequency above 0.001.

The germline V and J ends were trimmed by 4 bases and 5 bases, with 14 bases remaining between them. The V gene's germline CDR1 is GTSNPN and CDR2 SVGIG (reference sequence). This CDR3 has 13 residues. J is TRBJ2-5 and V is TRBV30, with D perhaps TRBD1 or TRBD2 (6 bases each). The receptor's source is a woman aged 30 to 39 with Graves' ophthalmopathy. Sample: blood. The CDR3 reads CAWKGGGRETQYF. CDR3 DNA sequence: TGTGCCTGGAAAGGTGGGGGGCGTGAGACCCAGTACTTC.